The 3 T cell receptor beta chains listed next were all sequenced from one sample in a study of CD8 T cells in ankylosing spondylitis. Study-wide findings and caveats: Among TCR beta sequences, a motif of eight highly homologous variants appeared characteristic of ankylosing spondylitis blood.

These TCRs' antigens remain unknown. Each CDR3 protein is one row after TCRdb ran MiXCR on the 5' RACE reads. The table includes roughly 400,000 distinct CDR3 sequences, 20% to 25% detected once. Sequences were obtained from blood, either unsorted or a sorted T cell fraction (not recorded which). The source of these receptors is a male donor with ankylosing spondylitis.

This clonotype showed up just a few times. J is TRBJ2-3 and V is TRBV7-2; no clear D gene. CDR3 length equals 13 residues. Germline assignment: CDR1 SGHTA and CDR2 FQGNSA. The V and J ends lost 7 bases and 2 bases respectively, with 10 bases between them. The CDR3 is CASNQWSTDTQYF. CDR3 coding DNA: TGTGCCAGCAATCAGTGGTCCACAGATACGCAGTATTTT.

The chain joins TRBV18 to TRBJ1-2; 7 bases line up with TRBD1. CDR1 is KGHSH, CDR2 LQKENI, per germline. The CDR3 consists of 15 residues. V trimming: 2 bases; J trimming: 2 bases; junction bases outside the gene matches: 5. CDR3 residues: CASSPSGQLNYGYTF. In DNA, the CDR3 is TGTGCCAGCTCACCATCGGGACAGCTGAACTATGGCTACACCTTC.

This clonotype has more than one count but fewer than ten. The rearrangement uses TRBV13 and TRBJ2-1; possible D gene TRBD2, 5 bases. The CDR3 covers 13 residues. Trimming removed 1 base from V and 15 bases from J, with 16 bases in between. Germline values: CDR1 PRHDT, CDR2 FYEKMQ (reference sequence). CDR3 sequence reads: CASSLVLGDRGFF. The CDR3 DNA reads as TGTGCCAGCAGCTTAGTTCTCGGGGATCGGGGGTTCTTC.